This TCR beta chain was captured by sequencing in a study of regulatory T cells in long-lasting Graves disease. Germline loops: CDR1 SGHDT, CDR2 YYEEEE. The CDR3 consists of 16 residues. Losses at the gene ends were 4 bases for V and 9 bases for J; bases not matched to a gene: 14. Relying on iRepertoire HTBI primers and Arm-PCR of CDR3 regions, the team built TCR beta libraries. In TCRdb, the multiplex PCR reads were re-called with MiXCR into one record per CDR3 protein. This sample carries around 360,000 distinct CDR3 sequences, 15% to 20% of them seen once, and the ten largest clones take roughly 21%. Many counts were recorded for this clonotype. Time point: newly diagnosed GD, antithyroid drugs for less than 3 months. Following extraction of RNA from PBMCs, that RNA was used to make the TCR library. The sample also formed part of further work on T cells in Graves' hyperthyroidism and ophthalmopathy. As that study records: From stable hyperthyroidism, ophthalmopathy was separated by a 13 V-J model.

Material: peripheral blood mononuclear cells (PBMCs), obtained at new diagnosis, from a patient treated with antithyroid drugs. The chain carries TRBV5-6 and TRBJ2-3; 10 bases are shared with TRBD2. This receptor was identified in a woman younger than 30 with Graves disease. Written as DNA, the CDR3 is TGTGCCAGCAGCCCCCCTAGCGGGGGTCCCCGGGGGACGCAGTATTTT. As protein: CASSPPSGGPRGTQYF.